This T cell receptor beta chain was found in a study of CD8 T cells in ankylosing spondylitis. General study points: A TCR beta motif made of about 8 highly homologous variants seemed typical of ankylosing spondylitis blood.

MiXCR was run by TCRdb on the 5' RACE reads, yielding one entry per CDR3 protein. This table has about 130,000 distinct CDR3 sequences, roughly 18% appearing once. Points on this clonotype: Its cognate antigen is unknown.

V shed 6 bases and J shed 4 bases, with 15 bases lying between them. The germline CDR1 and CDR2 sequences are SGHRS and YFSETQ. The CDR3 spans 14 residues. The rearrangement links TRBV5-1 to TRBJ2-3, with a weak D call TRBD2 (5 bases). This sequence originates from a male donor with ankylosing spondylitis. Material: blood, either unsorted or a sorted T cell fraction (not recorded which). This chain's CDR3 is CASIVGEAADTQYF. For the CDR3, the DNA is TGCGCCAGCATCGTGGGAGAAGCGGCAGATACGCAGTATTTT.